One sample yielded the 21 T cell receptor beta chains listed below, sequenced in a study of OX40 agonist ivuxolimab in advanced cancers. This table comes from immunoSEQ multiplex PCR, and its TCRdb copy is limited to in-frame clones, with some not included. The data contain fewer than 45,000 clones, around 84% of them singletons. The starting material was CD4+ or CD8+ T cells sorted from blood, obtained in a trial of the OX40 agonist ivuxolimab. These receptors were taken from an adult with an advanced solid tumor such as melanoma, head and neck, liver or kidney cancer.

This clone was counted a single time. The CDR3 sequence: CASSLYYSYEQYF. The CDR3 region has the DNA TGTGCCAGCAGCCTATACTACTCCTACGAGCAGTACTTC. The chain employs TRBV14 and TRBJ2-7; D gene unclear. This CDR3 region has 13 residues. V was trimmed by 4 bases and J by 0 bases, leaving 7 bases between them. The germline V gene has CDR1 SGHDN and CDR2 FVKESK.

This chain joins TRBV7-6 and TRBJ2-2; 9 bases are shared with TRBD2. The germline CDR1 and CDR2 sequences are SGHVS and FNYEAQ. Trimming cost V 4 bases and J 5 bases; bases outside gene matches: 8. The CDR3 totals 16 residues. The CDR3 DNA is TGTGCCAGCAGCTCACCGGGACTAGCCCCAACCGGGGAGCTGTTTTTT. This gives the protein CASSSPGLAPTGELFF.

This chain joins TRBV19 and TRBJ2-2, with D perhaps TRBD2 (6 bases). The germline V and J ends were trimmed by 7 bases and 5 bases, with 14 bases remaining between them. CDR3 length: 14 residues. Germline assignment: CDR1 LNHDA and CDR2 SQIVND (reference sequence). For the CDR3, the DNA is TGTGCCAGTAACTCGGGGGTCCCAACCGGGGAGCTGTTTTTT. Its translation: CASNSGVPTGELFF.

V and J are TRBV13 and TRBJ2-5, with 10 bases lining up with TRBD2. Germline V gene data show CDR1 as PRHDT and CDR2 as FYEKMQ (reference sequence). V dropped 4 bases and J dropped 1; count of bases not matched to a gene: 6. CDR3 length: 16 amino acids. The CDR3 protein is CASSSLERGGQETQYF. The DNA for the CDR3 is TGTGCCAGCAGCTCACTAGAGCGGGGGGGCCAAGAGACCCAGTACTTC. Together with reference TRBV13 and TRBJ2-5, the CDR3 gives the full variable domain: AAGVIQSPRHLIKEKRETATLKCYPIPRHDTVYWYQQGPGQDPQFLISFYEKMQSDKGSIPDRFSAQQFSDYHSELNMSSLELGDSALYFCASSSLERGGQETQYFGPGTRLLVL.

The chain joins TRBV11-2 to TRBJ2-1; D remains ambiguous. Deletions cut 1 base from V and 5 bases from J, with 6 bases between. The CDR3 covers 13 residues. Per the germline V gene, CDR1 is SGHAT and CDR2 is FQNNGV. CDR3: CASSLGLNNEQFF. The CDR3 bases are TGTGCCAGCAGCTTAGGACTGAACAATGAGCAGTTCTTC.

J is TRBJ2-5 and V is TRBV30; 7 nucleotides align to TRBD1. This CDR3 has 14 residues. J was trimmed by 0 bases and V by 8 bases; bases with no gene match: 9. CDR1 is GTSNPN, CDR2 SVGIG, per germline (reference sequence). The chain's CDR3 is CAISGQWDQETQYF. The CDR3, as DNA: TGTGCCATTTCGGGACAGTGGGACCAAGAGACCCAGTACTTC.

The rearrangement uses TRBV7-9 and TRBJ2-5, with 7 bases lining up with TRBD1. The CDR3 extends over 14 amino acids. V was clipped by 6 bases and J by 1 base; unmatched bases: 5. Germline CDR1 reads SEHNR; CDR2 reads FQNEAQ (reference sequence). CDR3 nucleotide sequence: TGTGCCAGCAGGACCGGGACAGCCCAAGAGACCCAGTACTTC. This codes for CASRTGTAQETQYF.

The chain uses TRBV28 and TRBJ2-1, with D unclear. Germline loops: CDR1 MDHEN, CDR2 SYDVKM. The CDR3 extends over 13 amino acids. Trimming shortened V by 7 bases and J by 5 bases, and 12 bases separated the two germline ends. The CDR3 bases are TGTGCCAGCAACGAAGTGGTAAACAATGAGCAGTTCTTC. Its protein product is CASNEVVNNEQFF. Full variable domain (missing parts from reference TRBV28 and TRBJ2-1): DVKVTQSSRYLVKRTGEKVFLECVQDMDHENMFWYRQDPGLGLRLIYFSYDVKMKEKGDIPEGYSVSREKKERFSLILESASTNQTSMYLCASNEVVNNEQFFGPGTRLTVL.

The chain has TRBV19 and TRBJ2-1; D remains unclear. The CDR3 is made up of 13 amino acids. Germline loops: CDR1 LNHDA, CDR2 SQIVND (reference sequence). Trimming pared 1 base from V and 9 bases from J, leaving 10 bases between. The CDR3 DNA sequence: TGTGCCAGTAGTATAGGGGCCGCTTCTGAGCAGTTCTTC. Translating it yields CASSIGAASEQFF. Full variable domain (rest looked up from reference TRBV19 and TRBJ2-1): DGGITQSPKYLFRKEGQNVTLSCEQNLNHDAMYWYRQDPGQGLRLIYYSQIVNDFQKGDIAEGYSVSREKKESFPLTVTSAQKNPTAFYLCASSIGAASEQFFGPGTRLTVL.

This chain links TRBV15 with TRBJ2-7; a weak D match, TRBD1 (5 bases). This CDR3 has 13 amino acids. With 0 bases removed from V and 5 bases from J, the gap between germline ends came to 8 bases. Per the germline V gene, CDR1 is LNHNV and CDR2 is YYDKDF (reference sequence). CDR3 in amino acids: CATSRDRGNEQYF. CDR3 DNA sequence: TGTGCCACCAGCAGAGATAGGGGAAACGAGCAGTACTTC.

This clone was observed a handful of times. The J gene is TRBJ1-1, the V gene TRBV19; D uncertain. This CDR3 spans 14 amino acids. Trimming left V 9 bases short and J 4 bases short, with 18 bases between. The germline gives CDR1 LNHDA, CDR2 SQIVND (reference sequence). The CDR3 DNA reads TGTGCCAGCCCTACGCCAGGATCCAGCACTGAAGCTTTCTTT. It translates to CASPTPGSSTEAFF.

This chain links TRBV2 with TRBJ2-3; no definite D call. The CDR3 runs to 15 residues. CDR1 SNHLY and CDR2 FYNNEI come from the germline V gene. Trimming removed 6 bases at V and 6 bases at J, with 19 bases between. The CDR3 nucleotides read TGTGCCAGCAGCCCAGACCGCCGGATGATGGATACGCAGTATTTT. This encodes CASSPDRRMMDTQYF.

J is TRBJ1-4 and V is TRBV2, with D maybe TRBD1 (5 bases). V was cut by 2 bases and J by 1 base, with 8 bases left in between. The CDR3 loop spans 15 amino acids. CDR1 and CDR2 (germline): SNHLY, FYNNEI. For the CDR3, the DNA is TGTGCCAGCAGTGAATGGGGGGGAACTAATGAAAAACTGTTTTTT. It translates to CASSEWGGTNEKLFF.

The chain is built from TRBV21-1 and TRBJ1-5. TRBV21-1 corresponds to a pseudogene. The CDR3 sequence is 17 residues long. The chain's CDR3 is CASGIGGGRESNQPQHF. CDR3 nucleotides: TGTGCCAGCGGAATAGGAGGGGGGCGAGAAAGCAATCAGCCCCAGCATTTT.

The V and J genes are TRBV6-5 and TRBJ2-5; no firm D call. The CDR3 totals 12 residues. From germline, CDR1 is MNHEY and CDR2 SVGAGI. The V end lost 0 bases, the J end lost 8 bases, and 7 bases lay between the germline ends. DNA for the CDR3: TGTGCCAGCAGTTACTCGTTGGGAACCCAGTACTTC. Its protein is CASSYSLGTQYF.

Points on this clone: The junction and the germline gene differ at one end; a read error may be behind it. J is TRBJ1-1 and V is TRBV5-1; a weak D match, TRBD1 (5 bases). The V gene's germline CDR1 is SGHRS and CDR2 YFSETQ. CDR3 length: 16 amino acids. The chain's CDR3 is CASSLQVNQGNSEAFF. DNA for the CDR3: TGCGCCAGCAGCTTACAGGTGAACCAAGGGAACAGTGAAGCTTTCTTT. Full variable domain (rest looked up from reference TRBV5-1 and TRBJ1-1): KAGVTQTPRYLIKTRGQQVTLSCSPISGHRSVSWYQQTPGQGLQFLFEYFSETQRNKGNFPGRFSGRQFSNSRSEMNVSTLELGDSALYLCASSLQVNQGNSEAFFGQGTRLTVV.

This chain connects TRBV28 to TRBJ2-7; D is unresolved. Germline CDR1 is MDHEN and CDR2 is SYDVKM. Deletions cut 5 bases from V and 7 bases from J, with 12 bases between. The length of the CDR3 is 12 residues. In nucleotides, the CDR3 is TGTGCCAGCAGTCCATCGTTGGGTGAGCAGTACTTC. As protein: CASSPSLGEQYF.

The chain is built from TRBV5-1 and TRBJ1-1; 8 bases align to TRBD1. From germline, CDR1 is SGHRS and CDR2 YFSETQ. The length of the CDR3 is 15 residues. After removal of 2 bases from V and 1 base from J, the junction contained 4 bases not matched to a gene. CDR3 nucleotides: TGCGCCAGCAGCTTCGATGGGACAGGGAACACTGAAGCTTTCTTT. It translates to CASSFDGTGNTEAFF. The full variable domain, rest sourced from reference TRBV5-1 and TRBJ1-1, is KAGVTQTPRYLIKTRGQQVTLSCSPISGHRSVSWYQQTPGQGLQFLFEYFSETQRNKGNFPGRFSGRQFSNSRSEMNVSTLELGDSALYLCASSFDGTGNTEAFFGQGTRLTVV.

This chain joins TRBV27 and TRBJ1-2; unclear D gene. The CDR3 length is 13 residues. CDR1 and CDR2 from the germline V gene are MNHEY and SMNVEV (reference sequence). The germline V and J ends were trimmed by 9 bases and 3 bases, with 14 bases remaining between them. DNA of the CDR3: TGTGCCAGTTCTCGCCGGACGGACTATGGCTACACCTTC. Protein: CASSRRTDYGYTF.

The V call is TRBV6-1, the J call TRBJ1-1; tentatively, D is TRBD1 (6 bases). V was shortened by 6 bases and J by 4 bases, with 15 bases between the two germline ends. Germline V lookup: CDR1 MNHNS, CDR2 SASEGT. The CDR3 has 14 amino acids. The CDR3 loop reads CASRKGGSGTEAFF. CDR3 DNA sequence: TGTGCCAGCAGAAAGGGGGGGTCGGGCACTGAAGCTTTCTTT.

The chain recombines TRBV28 with TRBJ2-1; D possibly corresponds to TRBD2 (5 bases). V was trimmed by 4 bases and J by 0 bases, leaving 16 bases between them. Germline values: CDR1 MDHEN, CDR2 SYDVKM. The CDR3 is 17 residues long. Here the CDR3 reads CASSSLRTSGSYNEQFF. CDR3 DNA sequence: TGTGCCAGCAGTTCCCTCCGAACCAGCGGCTCCTACAATGAGCAGTTCTTC.